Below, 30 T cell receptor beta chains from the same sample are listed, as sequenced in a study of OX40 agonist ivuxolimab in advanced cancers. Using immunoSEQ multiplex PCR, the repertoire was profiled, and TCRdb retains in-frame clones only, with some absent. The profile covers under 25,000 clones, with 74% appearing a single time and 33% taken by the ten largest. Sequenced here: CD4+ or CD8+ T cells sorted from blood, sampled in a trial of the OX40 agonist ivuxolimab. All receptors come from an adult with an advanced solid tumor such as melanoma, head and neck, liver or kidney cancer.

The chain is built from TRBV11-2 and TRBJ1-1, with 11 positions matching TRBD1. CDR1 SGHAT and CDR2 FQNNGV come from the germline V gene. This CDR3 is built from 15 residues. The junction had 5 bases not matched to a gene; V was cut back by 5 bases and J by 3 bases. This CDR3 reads CASSPPGQGDTEAFF. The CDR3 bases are TGTGCCAGCAGCCCGCCGGGACAGGGGGACACTGAAGCTTTCTTT.

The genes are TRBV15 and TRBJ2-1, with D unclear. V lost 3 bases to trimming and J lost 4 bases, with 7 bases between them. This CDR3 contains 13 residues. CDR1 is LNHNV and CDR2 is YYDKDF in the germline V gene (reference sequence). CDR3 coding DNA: TGTGCCACCAGCAGGGACCGATACAATGAGCAGTTCTTC. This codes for CATSRDRYNEQFF. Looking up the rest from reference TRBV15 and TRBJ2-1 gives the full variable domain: DAMVIQNPRYQVTQFGKPVTLSCSQTLNHNVMYWYQQKSSQAPKLLFHYYDKDFNNEADTPDNFQSRRPNTSFCFLDIRSPGLGDTAMYLCATSRDRYNEQFFGPGTRLTVL.

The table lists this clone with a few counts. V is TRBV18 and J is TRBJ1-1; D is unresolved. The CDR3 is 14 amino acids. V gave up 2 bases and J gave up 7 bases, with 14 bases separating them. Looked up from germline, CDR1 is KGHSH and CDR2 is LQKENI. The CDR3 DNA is TGTGCCAGCTCACCATCGGCTCGGTCGGATGAAGCTTTCTTT. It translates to CASSPSARSDEAFF.

CDR3 coding DNA: TGTGCCAGCAGTGTGGGCAGTTGGAACCAAGAGACCCAGTACTTC. Its translation is CASSVGSWNQETQYF. The chain joins TRBV25-1 to TRBJ2-5; D ambiguous. CDR1 and CDR2 from the germline V gene are MGHDK and SYGVNS. Trimming removed 4 bases at V and 0 bases at J, with 12 bases between. The CDR3 loop spans 15 amino acids.

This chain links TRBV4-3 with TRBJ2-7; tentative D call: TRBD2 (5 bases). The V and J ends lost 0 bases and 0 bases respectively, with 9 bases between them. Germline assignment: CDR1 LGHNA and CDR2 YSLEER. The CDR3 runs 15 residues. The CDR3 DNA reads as TGCGCCAGCAGCCAAGATACGGGGAGCTCCTACGAGCAGTACTTC. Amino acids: CASSQDTGSSYEQYF.

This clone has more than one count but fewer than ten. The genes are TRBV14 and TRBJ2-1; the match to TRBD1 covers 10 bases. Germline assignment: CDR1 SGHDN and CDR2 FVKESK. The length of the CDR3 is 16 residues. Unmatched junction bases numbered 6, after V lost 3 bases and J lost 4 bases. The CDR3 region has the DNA TGTGCCAGCAGCCACACCGGGACAGGGGAATACAATGAGCAGTTCTTC. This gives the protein CASSHTGTGEYNEQFF.

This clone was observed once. The CDR3: CASSLKDRGSDEAFF. The CDR3 DNA reads as TGTGCCAGCTCACTGAAGGACAGGGGGAGTGATGAAGCTTTCTTT. V usage is TRBV18 and J usage is TRBJ1-1; 10 bases match TRBD1. Trimming removed 4 bases from V and 7 bases from J; junction bases left unmatched: 9. The CDR3 totals 15 residues. The germline CDR1 and CDR2 sequences are KGHSH and LQKENI.

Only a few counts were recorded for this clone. CDR3 nucleotides: TGCAGCGTTGGTGACACTGAAGCTTTCTTT. It yields the protein CSVGDTEAFF. The gene calls are TRBV29-1 and TRBJ1-1; no firm D call. Trimming removed 4 bases at V and 3 bases at J, with 3 bases between. The CDR3 is made up of 10 amino acids. Germline assignment: CDR1 SQVTM and CDR2 ANQGSEA.

CDR3 in DNA: TGTGCCAGCAGCCAAGAGTTAGGCCGCACAGATACGCAGTATTTT. The encoded protein is CASSQELGRTDTQYF. This rearrangement joins TRBV4-2 to TRBJ2-3; D gene uncertain. The CDR3 covers 15 residues. Germline CDR1 LGHNA, CDR2 YNFKEQ. Trimming cost V 0 bases and J 1 base, with 8 bases left between them.

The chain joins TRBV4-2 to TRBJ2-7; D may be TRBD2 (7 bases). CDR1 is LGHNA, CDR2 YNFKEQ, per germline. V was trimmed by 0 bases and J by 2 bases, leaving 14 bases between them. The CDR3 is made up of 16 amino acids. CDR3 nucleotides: TGTGCCAGCAGCCAAGAAGGGGGGACTACCGCCTACGAGCAGTACTTC. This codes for CASSQEGGTTAYEQYF.

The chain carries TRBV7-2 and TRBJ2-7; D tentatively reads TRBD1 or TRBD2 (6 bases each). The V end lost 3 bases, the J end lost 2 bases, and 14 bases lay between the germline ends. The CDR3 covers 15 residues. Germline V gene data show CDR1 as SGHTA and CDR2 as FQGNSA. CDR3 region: CASSFGGGYTYEQYF. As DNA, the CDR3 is TGTGCCAGCAGCTTTGGAGGGGGATATACCTACGAGCAGTACTTC.

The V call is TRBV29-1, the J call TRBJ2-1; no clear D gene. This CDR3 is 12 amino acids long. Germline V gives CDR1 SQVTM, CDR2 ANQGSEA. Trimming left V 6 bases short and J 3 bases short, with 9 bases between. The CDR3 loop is CSVPSDYNEQFF. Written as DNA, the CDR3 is TGCAGCGTCCCATCCGACTACAATGAGCAGTTCTTC.

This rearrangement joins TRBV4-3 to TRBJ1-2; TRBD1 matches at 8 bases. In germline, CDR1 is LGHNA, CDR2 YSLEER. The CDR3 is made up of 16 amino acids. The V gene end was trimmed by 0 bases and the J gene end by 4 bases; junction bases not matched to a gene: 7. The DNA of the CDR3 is TGCGCCAGCAGCCAAGATTGGACAGGGTCATCCTATGGCTACACCTTC. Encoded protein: CASSQDWTGSSYGYTF.

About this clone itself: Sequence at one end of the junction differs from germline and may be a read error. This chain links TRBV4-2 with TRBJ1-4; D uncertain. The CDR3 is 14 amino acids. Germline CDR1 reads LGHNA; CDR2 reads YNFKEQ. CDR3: CASSPGESKEKLFF. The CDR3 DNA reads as TGTGCCAGCAGCCCCGGAGAGTCTAAGGAAAAACTGTTTTTT.

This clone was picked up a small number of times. The chain's CDR3 is CASSSLAGISGNTIYF. The DNA for the CDR3 is TGTGCCAGCAGTTCTTTAGCCGGGATCTCTGGAAACACCATATATTTT. The rearrangement joins TRBV27 to TRBJ1-3; the D is unclear. CDR1 and CDR2 (germline): MNHEY, SMNVEV (reference sequence). Trimming removed 4 bases from V and 0 bases from J, with 13 bases in between. This CDR3 contains 16 residues.

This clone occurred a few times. This CDR3 is CASSPTAGANVLTF. The CDR3 DNA follows: TGTGCCAGTAGTCCCACAGCTGGGGCCAACGTCCTGACTTTC. This chain joins TRBV19 and TRBJ2-6; no definite D call. Germline V gives CDR1 LNHDA, CDR2 SQIVND (reference sequence). This CDR3 has 14 residues. Between the trimmed V and J ends, which lost 5 bases and 2 bases, there was a span of 7 bases.

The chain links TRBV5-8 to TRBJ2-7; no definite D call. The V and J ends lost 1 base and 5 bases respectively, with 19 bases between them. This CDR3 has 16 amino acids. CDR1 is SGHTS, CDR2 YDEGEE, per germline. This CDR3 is CASSLPDEYLLNEQYF. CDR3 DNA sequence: TGTGCCAGCAGCTTGCCGGACGAGTACCTTCTGAACGAGCAGTACTTC.

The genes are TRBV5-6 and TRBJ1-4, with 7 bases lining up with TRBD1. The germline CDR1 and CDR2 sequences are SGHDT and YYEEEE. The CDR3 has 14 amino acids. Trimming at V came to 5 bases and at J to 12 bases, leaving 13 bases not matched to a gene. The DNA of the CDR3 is TGTGCCAGCAGTTCACGGACAGGATGGGGTGAACTGTTTTTT. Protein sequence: CASSSRTGWGELFF.

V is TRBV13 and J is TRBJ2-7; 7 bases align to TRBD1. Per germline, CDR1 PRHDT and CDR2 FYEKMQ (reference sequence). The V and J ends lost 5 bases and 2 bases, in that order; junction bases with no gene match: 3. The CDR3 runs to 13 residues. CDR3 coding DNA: TGTGCCAGCAGCGGACAGGTCACCTACGAGCAGTACTTC. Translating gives CASSGQVTYEQYF.

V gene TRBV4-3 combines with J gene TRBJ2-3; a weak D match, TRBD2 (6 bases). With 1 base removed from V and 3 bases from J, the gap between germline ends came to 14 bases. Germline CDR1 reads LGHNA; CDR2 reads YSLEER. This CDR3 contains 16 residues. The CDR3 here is CASSQVWAGRTDTQYF. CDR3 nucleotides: TGCGCCAGCAGCCAAGTTTGGGCGGGGAGAACAGATACGCAGTATTTT.

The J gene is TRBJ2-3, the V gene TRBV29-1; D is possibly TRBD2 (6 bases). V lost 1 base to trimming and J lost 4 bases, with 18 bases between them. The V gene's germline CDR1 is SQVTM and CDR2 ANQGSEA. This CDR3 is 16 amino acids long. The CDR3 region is CSVEVAGSFISDTQYF. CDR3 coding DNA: TGCAGCGTTGAAGTGGCGGGGTCATTCATTTCAGATACGCAGTATTTT.

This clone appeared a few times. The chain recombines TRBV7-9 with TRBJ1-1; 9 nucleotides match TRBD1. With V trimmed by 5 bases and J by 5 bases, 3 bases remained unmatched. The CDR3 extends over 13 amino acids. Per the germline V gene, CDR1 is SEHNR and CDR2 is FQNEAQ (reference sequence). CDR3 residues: CASSPGQGTEAFF. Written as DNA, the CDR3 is TGTGCCAGCAGCCCGGGACAGGGAACTGAAGCTTTCTTT.

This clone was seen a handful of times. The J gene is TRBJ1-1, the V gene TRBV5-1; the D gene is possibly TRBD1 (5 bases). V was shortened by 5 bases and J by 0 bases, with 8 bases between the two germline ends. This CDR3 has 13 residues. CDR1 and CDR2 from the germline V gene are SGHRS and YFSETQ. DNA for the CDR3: TGCGCCAGCAGTCCAGGGTTGAACACTGAAGCTTTCTTT. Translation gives CASSPGLNTEAFF.

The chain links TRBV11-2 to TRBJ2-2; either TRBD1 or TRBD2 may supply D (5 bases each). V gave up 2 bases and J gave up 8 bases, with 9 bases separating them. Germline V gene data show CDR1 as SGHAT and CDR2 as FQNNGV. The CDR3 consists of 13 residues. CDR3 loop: CASSLLAGGELFF. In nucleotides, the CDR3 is TGTGCCAGCAGCTTACTAGCAGGGGGGGAGCTGTTTTTT.

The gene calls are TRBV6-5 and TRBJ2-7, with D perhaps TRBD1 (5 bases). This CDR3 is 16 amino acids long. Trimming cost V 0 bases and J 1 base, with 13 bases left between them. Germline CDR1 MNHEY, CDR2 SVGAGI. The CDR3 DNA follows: TGTGCCAGCAGTTACTCGTTTAGGGGCCTATCCTACGAGCAGTACTTC. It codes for CASSYSFRGLSYEQYF.

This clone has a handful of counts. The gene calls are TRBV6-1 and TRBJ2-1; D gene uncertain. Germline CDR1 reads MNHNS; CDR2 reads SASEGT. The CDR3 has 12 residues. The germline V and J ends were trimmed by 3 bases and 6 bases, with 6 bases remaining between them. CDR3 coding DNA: TGTGCCAGCAGTGATCCAGTCAATGAGCAGTTCTTC. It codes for CASSDPVNEQFF.

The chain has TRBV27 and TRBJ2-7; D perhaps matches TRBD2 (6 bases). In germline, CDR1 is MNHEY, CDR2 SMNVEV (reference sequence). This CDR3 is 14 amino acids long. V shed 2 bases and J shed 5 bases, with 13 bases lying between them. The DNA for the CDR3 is TGTGCCAGCAGTTTAGAGGGGAGGCACGACGAGCAGTACTTC. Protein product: CASSLEGRHDEQYF.

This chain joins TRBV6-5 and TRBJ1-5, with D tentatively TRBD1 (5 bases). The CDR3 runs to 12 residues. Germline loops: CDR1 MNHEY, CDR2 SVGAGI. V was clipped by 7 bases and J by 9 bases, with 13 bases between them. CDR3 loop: CASKGYLLPQHF. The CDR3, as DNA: TGTGCCAGCAAGGGGTACTTACTGCCCCAGCATTTT.

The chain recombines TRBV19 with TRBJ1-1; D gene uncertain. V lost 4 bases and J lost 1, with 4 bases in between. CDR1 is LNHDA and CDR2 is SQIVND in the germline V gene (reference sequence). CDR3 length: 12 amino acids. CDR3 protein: CASSTQNTEAFF. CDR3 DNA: TGTGCCAGTAGTACCCAGAACACTGAAGCTTTCTTT. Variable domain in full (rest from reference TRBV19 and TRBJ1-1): DGGITQSPKYLFRKEGQNVTLSCEQNLNHDAMYWYRQDPGQGLRLIYYSQIVNDFQKGDIAEGYSVSREKKESFPLTVTSAQKNPTAFYLCASSTQNTEAFFGQGTRLTVV.

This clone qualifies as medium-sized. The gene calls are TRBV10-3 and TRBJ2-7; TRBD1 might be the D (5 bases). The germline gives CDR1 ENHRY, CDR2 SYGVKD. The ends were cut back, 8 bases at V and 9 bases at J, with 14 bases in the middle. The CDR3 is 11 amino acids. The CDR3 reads CAILFGTGQYF. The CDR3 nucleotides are TGTGCCATCCTTTTTGGCACAGGGCAGTACTTC.